This TCR beta chain was captured by sequencing in a study of shared clonotypes between healthy human individuals. CDR1 MNHEY and CDR2 SVGAGI come from the germline V gene. CDR3 length: 15 amino acids. With V trimmed by 6 bases and J by 6 bases, 6 bases remained unmatched. Assay: immunoSEQ multiplex PCR; the TCRdb copy retains only in-frame clones and omits some. The repertoire has approximately 340,000 clones, about 73% of them found once; the top ten carry roughly 10%. The genes are TRBV6-5 and TRBJ1-3, with 12 nucleotides matching TRBD1. This TCR came from a young man in good health. The sample comprised memory CD4+ T cells sorted from blood. Subset: CD45RA-negative fraction. The DNA for the CDR3 is TGTGCCAGCAGGGGGACAGGGGGCTTAGTAAACACCATATATTTT. Protein: CASRGTGGLVNTIYF.